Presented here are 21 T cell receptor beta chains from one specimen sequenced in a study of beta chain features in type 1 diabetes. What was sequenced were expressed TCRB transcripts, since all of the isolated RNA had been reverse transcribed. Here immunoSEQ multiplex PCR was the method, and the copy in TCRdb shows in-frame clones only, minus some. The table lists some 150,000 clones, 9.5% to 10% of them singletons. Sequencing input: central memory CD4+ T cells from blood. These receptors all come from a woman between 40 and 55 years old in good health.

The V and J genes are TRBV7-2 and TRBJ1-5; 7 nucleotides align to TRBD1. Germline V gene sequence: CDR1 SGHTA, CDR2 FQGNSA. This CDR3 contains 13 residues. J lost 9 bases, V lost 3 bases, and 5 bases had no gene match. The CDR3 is CASSFQGGGPQHF. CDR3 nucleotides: TGTGCCAGCAGCTTCCAGGGGGGTGGGCCCCAGCATTTT.

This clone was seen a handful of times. CDR3 amino acids: CASSHPGGYNEQFF. For the CDR3, the DNA is TGTGCCAGCAGCCATCCGGGGGGCTACAATGAGCAGTTCTTC. The chain joins TRBV7-2 to TRBJ2-1, with 7 positions matching TRBD2. V was pared by 5 bases and J by 3 bases, with 4 bases of the junction left unmatched. Germline V gene data show CDR1 as SGHTA and CDR2 as FQGNSA. This CDR3 region has 14 residues.

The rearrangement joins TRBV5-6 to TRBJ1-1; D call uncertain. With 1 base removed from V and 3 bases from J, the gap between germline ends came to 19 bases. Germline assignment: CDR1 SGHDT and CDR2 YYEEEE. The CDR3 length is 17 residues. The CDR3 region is CASSLYTRLTADTEAFF. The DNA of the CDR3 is TGTGCCAGCAGCTTGTATACCAGGCTTACCGCTGACACTGAAGCTTTCTTT.

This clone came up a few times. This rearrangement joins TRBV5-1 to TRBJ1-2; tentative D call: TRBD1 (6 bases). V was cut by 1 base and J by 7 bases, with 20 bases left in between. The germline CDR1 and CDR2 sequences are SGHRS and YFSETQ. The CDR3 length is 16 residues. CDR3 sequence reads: CASSLSLRQARGGYTF. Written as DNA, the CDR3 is TGCGCCAGCAGCTTGAGCCTCAGACAGGCCCGGGGTGGCTACACCTTC.

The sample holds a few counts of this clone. For the CDR3, the DNA is TGCGCCAGCAGACTAGCGGGGGGGTACCAAGAGACCCAGTACTTC. This sequence encodes CASRLAGGYQETQYF. The V call is TRBV5-1, the J call TRBJ2-5; 13 bases are a match to TRBD2. Germline CDR1 and CDR2: SGHRS and YFSETQ. The trim removed 5 bases at V and 0 bases at J, leaving 1 base unmatched. This CDR3 has 15 residues.

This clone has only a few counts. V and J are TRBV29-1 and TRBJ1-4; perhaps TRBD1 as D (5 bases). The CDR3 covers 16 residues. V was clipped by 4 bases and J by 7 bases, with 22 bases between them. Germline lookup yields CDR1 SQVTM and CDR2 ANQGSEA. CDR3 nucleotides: TGCAGCGTTGGAGCCGTGGGGGGGACGAGGAGTGAAAAACTGTTTTTT. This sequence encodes CSVGAVGGTRSEKLFF.

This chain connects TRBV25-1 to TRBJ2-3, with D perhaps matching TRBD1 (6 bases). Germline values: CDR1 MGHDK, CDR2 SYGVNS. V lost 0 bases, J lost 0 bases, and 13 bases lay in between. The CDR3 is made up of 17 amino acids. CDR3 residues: CASSEYFGTTSTDTQYF. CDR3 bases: TGTGCCAGCAGTGAATATTTCGGGACAACTAGCACAGATACGCAGTATTTT.

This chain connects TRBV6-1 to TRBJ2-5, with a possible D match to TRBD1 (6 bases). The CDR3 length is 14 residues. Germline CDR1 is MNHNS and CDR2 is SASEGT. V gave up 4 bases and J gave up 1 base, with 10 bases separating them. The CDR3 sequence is CASSGQGPQETQYF. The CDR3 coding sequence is TGTGCCAGCAGTGGGCAGGGGCCCCAAGAGACCCAGTACTTC.

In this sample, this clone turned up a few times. The chain's CDR3 is CASSQVQDITEAFF. The CDR3 DNA reads as TGCGCCAGCAGCCAAGTTCAGGATATCACTGAAGCTTTCTTT. V and J are TRBV4-3 and TRBJ1-1, with D uncertain. CDR3 length: 14 amino acids. Per the germline V gene, CDR1 is LGHNA and CDR2 is YSLEER. Trimming removed 1 base at V and 4 bases at J, with 10 bases between.

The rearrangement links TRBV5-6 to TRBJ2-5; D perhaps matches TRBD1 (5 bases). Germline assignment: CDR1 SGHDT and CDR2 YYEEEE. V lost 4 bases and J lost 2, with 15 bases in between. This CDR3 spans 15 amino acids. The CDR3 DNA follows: TGTGCCAGCAGCATCTCAGGTGGGGCACAAGAGACCCAGTACTTC. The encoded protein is CASSISGGAQETQYF.

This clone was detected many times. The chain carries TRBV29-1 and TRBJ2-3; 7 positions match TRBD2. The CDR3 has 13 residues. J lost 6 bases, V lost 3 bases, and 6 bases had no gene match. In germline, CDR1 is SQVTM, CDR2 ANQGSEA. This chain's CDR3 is CSVDPGGGDTQYF. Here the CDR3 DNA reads TGCAGCGTTGACCCCGGGGGAGGGGATACGCAGTATTTT.

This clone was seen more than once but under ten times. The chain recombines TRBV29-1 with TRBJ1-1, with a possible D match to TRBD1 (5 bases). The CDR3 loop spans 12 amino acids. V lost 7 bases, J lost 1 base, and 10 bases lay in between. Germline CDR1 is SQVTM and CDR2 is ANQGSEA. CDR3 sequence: CSALDRNTEAFF. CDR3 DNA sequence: TGCAGCGCCCTTGACAGGAACACTGAAGCTTTCTTT.

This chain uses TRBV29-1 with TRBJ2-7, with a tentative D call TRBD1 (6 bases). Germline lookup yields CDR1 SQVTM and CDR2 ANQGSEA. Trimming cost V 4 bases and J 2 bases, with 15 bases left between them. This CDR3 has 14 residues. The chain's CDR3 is CSVGTGQGPYEQYF. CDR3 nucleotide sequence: TGCAGCGTTGGGACGGGACAAGGCCCCTACGAGCAGTACTTC.

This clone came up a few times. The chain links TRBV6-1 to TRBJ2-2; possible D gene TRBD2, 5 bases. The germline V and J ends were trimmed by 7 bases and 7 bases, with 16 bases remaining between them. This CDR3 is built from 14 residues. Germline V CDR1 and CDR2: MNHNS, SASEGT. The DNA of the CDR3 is TGTGCCAGCACGGAGGCGACGATGTTCGGGGAGCTGTTTTTT. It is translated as CASTEATMFGELFF.

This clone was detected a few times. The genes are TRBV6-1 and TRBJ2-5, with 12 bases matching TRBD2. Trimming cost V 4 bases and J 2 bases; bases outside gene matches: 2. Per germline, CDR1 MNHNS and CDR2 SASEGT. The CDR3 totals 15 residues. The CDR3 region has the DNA TGTGCCAGCAGTGGACTAGCGGGGGTTCAAGAGACCCAGTACTTC. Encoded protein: CASSGLAGVQETQYF.

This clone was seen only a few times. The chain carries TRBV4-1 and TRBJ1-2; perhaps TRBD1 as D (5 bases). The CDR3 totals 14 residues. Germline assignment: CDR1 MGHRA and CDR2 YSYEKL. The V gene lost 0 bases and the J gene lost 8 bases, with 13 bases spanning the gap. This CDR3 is CASSQDLGGRGYTF. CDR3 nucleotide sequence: TGCGCCAGCAGCCAAGATCTGGGGGGTAGGGGCTACACCTTC.

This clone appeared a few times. The DNA of the CDR3 is TGTGCCAGCAGCTTCGCCACGGGGCAGCCCCAGCATTTT. Its protein product is CASSFATGQPQHF. The chain employs TRBV2 and TRBJ1-5; D gene unclear. Germline V gene sequence: CDR1 SNHLY, CDR2 FYNNEI. The germline V and J ends were trimmed by 6 bases and 7 bases, with 13 bases remaining between them. The CDR3 runs to 13 residues. The whole variable domain, remainder taken from reference TRBV2 and TRBJ1-5, is EPEVTQTPSHQVTQMGQEVILRCVPISNHLYFYWYRQILGQKVEFLVSFYNNEISEKSEIFDDQFSVERPDGSNFTLKIRSTKLEDSAMYFCASSFATGQPQHFGDGTRLSIL.

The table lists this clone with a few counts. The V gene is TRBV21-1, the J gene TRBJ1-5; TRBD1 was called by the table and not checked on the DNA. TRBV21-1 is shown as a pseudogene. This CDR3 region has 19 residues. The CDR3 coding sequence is TGTGCCAGCAGCAAAATGAAAGCCCGCAGGGGCTATAGCAATCAGCCCCAGCATTTT. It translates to CASSKMKARRGYSNQPQHF.

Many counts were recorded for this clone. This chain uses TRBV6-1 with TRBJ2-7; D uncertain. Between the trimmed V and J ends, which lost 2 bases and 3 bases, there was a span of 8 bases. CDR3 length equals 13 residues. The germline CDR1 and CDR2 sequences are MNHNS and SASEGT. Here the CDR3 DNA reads TGTGCCAGCAGTGAAAACGGCGGCTACGAGCAGTACTTC. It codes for CASSENGGYEQYF.

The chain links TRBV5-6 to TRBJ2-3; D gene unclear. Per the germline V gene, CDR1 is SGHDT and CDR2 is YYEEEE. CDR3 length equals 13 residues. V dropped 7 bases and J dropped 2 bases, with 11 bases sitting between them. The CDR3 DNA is TGTGCCAGCCAGCTAGGTTACACAGATACGCAGTATTTT. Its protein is CASQLGYTDTQYF.

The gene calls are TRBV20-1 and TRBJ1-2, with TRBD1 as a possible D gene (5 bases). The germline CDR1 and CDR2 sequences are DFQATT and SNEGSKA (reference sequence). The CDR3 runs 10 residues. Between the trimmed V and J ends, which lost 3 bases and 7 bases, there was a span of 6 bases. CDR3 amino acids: CSARTVGYTF. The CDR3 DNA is TGCAGTGCTAGGACAGTTGGCTACACCTTC.